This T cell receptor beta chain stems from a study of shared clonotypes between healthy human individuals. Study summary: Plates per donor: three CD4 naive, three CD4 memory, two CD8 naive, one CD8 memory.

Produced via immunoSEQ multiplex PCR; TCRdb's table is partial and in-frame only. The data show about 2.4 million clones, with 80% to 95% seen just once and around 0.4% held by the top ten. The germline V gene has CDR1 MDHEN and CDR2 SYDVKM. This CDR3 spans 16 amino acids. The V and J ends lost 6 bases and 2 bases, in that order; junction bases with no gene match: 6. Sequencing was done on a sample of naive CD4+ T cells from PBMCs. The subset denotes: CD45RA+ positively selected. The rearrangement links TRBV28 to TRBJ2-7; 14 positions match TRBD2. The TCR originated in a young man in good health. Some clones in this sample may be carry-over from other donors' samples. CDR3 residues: CASSQGTSGGPYEQYF. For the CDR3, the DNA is TGTGCCAGCAGCCAAGGGACTAGCGGGGGTCCCTACGAGCAGTACTTC.